This T cell receptor (beta chain) was recovered during a study of neoadjuvant anti-PD-1 for oral cavity cancer. Turning to the study itself: Nivolumab at 3 mg/kg was mostly given biweekly, three to four doses, pre-surgery. Around day 43, patients without progression received a fourth nivolumab dose before surgery.

The protocol was immunoSEQ multiplex PCR, while the TCRdb copy is restricted to in-frame clones and leaves out a portion. Among approximately 15,000 clones listed, 67% were seen once. The trim removed 6 bases at V and 6 bases at J, leaving 9 bases unmatched. The CDR3 length is 14 residues. Germline V gene sequence: CDR1 SQVTM, CDR2 ANQGSEA. The patients had HPV-negative, locally advanced oral cavity squamous cell carcinoma. The material was PBMCs, obtained before nivolumab (anti-PD-1) treatment. This TCR was sampled from a person aged 35-80 years with oral cavity squamous cell carcinoma. The V and J genes are TRBV29-1 and TRBJ2-2; 8 bases match TRBD2. DNA of the CDR3: TGCAGCGTCGCCGGGAGGGGAGTATCCGGGGAGCTGTTTTTT. It codes for CSVAGRGVSGELFF.